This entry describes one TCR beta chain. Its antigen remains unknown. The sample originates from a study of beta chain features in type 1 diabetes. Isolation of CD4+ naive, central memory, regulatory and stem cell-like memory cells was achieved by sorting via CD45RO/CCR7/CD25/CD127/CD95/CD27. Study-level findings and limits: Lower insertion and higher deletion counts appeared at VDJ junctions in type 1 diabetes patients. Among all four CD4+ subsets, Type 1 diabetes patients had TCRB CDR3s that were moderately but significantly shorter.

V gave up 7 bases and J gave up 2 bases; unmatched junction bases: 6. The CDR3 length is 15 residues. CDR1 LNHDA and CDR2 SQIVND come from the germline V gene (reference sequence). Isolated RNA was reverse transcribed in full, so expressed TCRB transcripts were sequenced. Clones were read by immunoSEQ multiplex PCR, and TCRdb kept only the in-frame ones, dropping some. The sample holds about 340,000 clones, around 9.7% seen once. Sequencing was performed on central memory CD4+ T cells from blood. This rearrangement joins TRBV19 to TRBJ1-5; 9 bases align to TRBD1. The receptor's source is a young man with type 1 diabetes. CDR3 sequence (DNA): TGTGCCAGTACCCTGACAGGGGGAGGCAATCAGCCCCAGCATTTT. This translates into CASTLTGGGNQPQHF.